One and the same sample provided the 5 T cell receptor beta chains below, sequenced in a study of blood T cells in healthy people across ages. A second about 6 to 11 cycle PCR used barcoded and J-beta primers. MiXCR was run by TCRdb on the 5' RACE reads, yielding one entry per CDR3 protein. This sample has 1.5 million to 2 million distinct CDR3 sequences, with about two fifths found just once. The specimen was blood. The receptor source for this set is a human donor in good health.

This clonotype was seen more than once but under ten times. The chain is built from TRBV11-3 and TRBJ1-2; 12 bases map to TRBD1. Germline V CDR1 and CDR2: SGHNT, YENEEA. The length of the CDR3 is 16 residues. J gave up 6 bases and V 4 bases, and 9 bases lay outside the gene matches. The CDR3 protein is CASSSGQGAIVHGYTF. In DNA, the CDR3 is TGTGCCAGCAGCTCGGGACAGGGGGCCATCGTCCATGGCTACACCTTC.

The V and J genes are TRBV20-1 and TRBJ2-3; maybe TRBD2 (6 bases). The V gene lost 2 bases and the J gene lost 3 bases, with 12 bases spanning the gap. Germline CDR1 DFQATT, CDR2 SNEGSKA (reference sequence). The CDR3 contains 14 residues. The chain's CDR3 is CSARFAGRTDTQYF. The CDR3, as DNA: TGCAGTGCTAGATTCGCGGGGCGGACAGATACGCAGTATTTT.

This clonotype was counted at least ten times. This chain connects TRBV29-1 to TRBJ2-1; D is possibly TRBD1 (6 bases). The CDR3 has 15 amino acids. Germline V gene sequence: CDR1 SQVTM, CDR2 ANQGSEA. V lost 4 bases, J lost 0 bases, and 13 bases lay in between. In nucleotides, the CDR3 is TGCAGCGTTGTCCGTGGCAGGGGCTCCTACAATGAGCAGTTCTTC. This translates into CSVVRGRGSYNEQFF.

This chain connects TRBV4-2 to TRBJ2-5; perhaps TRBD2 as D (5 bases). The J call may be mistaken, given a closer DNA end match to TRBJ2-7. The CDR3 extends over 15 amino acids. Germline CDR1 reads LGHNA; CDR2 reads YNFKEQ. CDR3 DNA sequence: TGTGCCAGCAGCCAAGCTTCGATCCTAGCCCACGAGCAGTACTTC. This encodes CASSQASILAHEQYF.

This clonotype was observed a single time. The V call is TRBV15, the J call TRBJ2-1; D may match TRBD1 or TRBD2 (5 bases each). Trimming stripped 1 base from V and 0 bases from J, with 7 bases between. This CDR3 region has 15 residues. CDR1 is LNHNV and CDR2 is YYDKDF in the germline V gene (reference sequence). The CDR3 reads CATSRGGTSYNEQFF. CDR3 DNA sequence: TGTGCCACCAGCAGAGGAGGGACCTCCTACAATGAGCAGTTCTTC.